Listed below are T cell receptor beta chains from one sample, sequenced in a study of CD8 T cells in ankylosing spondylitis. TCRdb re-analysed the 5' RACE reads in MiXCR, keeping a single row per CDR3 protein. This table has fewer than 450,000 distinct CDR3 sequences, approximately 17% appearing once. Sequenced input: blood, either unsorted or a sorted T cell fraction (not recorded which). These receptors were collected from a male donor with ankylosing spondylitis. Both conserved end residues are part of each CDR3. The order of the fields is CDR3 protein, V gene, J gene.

CASSPWTESTEAFF	TRBV5-1	TRBJ1-1
CATSRGDISYEQYF	TRBV15	TRBJ2-7
CATFGSGEKLFF	TRBV15	TRBJ1-4
CASSLTRGGSSTDTQYF	TRBV7-3	TRBJ2-3
CASSPDSHNEQFF	TRBV5-1	TRBJ2-1
CATRRGTEAFF	TRBV12-3/TRBV12-4	TRBJ1-1
CASSLDSVRPDTQYF	TRBV21-1	TRBJ2-3
CASSLDGWAEQFF	TRBV5-1	TRBJ2-1
CASSQASSRAYEQYF	TRBV14	TRBJ2-7
CASSSRPGMNTEAFF	TRBV13	TRBJ1-1
CASTLGQQLNTEAFF	TRBV19	TRBJ1-1
CSVKQGINEKLFF	TRBV29-1	TRBJ1-4
CASSLGLKASSQETQYF	TRBV13	TRBJ2-5
CASSPHGLAGKETQYF	TRBV4-1	TRBJ2-5
CASSTGPGYGYTF	TRBV12-3/TRBV12-4	TRBJ1-2
CASSLRGELNVLTF	TRBV5-8	TRBJ2-6
CASSLTSGTQETQYF	TRBV27	TRBJ2-5
CASRRAGLYGYTF	TRBV3-1	TRBJ1-2
CASSPEKGLAQYF	TRBV7-2	TRBJ2-3
CASSVDVGSGNTIYF	TRBV9	TRBJ1-3
CASSPRAGSEGVEKLFF	TRBV18	TRBJ1-4
CASSRQSSYEQYF	TRBV25-1	TRBJ2-7
CASSQNRVFGETQYF	TRBV14	TRBJ2-5
CASSLSGGTRNTQYF	TRBV5-1	TRBJ2-3
CAISGAGTDTQYF	TRBV10-3	TRBJ2-3
CAWSGTNEKLFF	TRBV30	TRBJ1-4
CASSLGDGGYGYTF	TRBV5-1	TRBJ1-2
CATSRGDMNTEAFF	TRBV15	TRBJ1-1
CSVVLAVGGDEQFF	TRBV29-1	TRBJ2-1
CSARPRSSYEQYF	TRBV20-1	TRBJ2-7
CSSAGGIKDTQYF	TRBV29-1	TRBJ2-3
CATSEQVQETQYF	TRBV15	TRBJ2-5
CATSRGSGGLTNEKLFF	TRBV15	TRBJ1-4
CASSLTDVHAAFF	TRBV12-3/TRBV12-4	TRBJ1-1